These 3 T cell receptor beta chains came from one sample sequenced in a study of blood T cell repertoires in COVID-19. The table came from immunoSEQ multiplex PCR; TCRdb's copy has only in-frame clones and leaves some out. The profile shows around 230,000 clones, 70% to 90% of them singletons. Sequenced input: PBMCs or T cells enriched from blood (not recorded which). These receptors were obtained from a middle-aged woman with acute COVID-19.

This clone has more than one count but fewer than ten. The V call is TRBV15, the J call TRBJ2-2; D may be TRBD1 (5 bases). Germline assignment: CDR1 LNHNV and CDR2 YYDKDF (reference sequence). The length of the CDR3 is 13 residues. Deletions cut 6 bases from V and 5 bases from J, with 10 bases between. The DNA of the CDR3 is TGTGCCACCAGTATTGCAGGGACCGGGGAGCTGTTTTTT. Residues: CATSIAGTGELFF.

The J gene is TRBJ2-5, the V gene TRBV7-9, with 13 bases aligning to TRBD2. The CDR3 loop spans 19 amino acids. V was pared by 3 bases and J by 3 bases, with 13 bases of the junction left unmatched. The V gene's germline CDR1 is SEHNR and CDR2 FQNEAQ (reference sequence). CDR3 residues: CASSFPAGLAGRQKETQYF. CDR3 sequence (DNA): TGTGCCAGCAGCTTCCCCGCGGGACTAGCGGGGCGTCAGAAAGAGACCCAGTACTTC.

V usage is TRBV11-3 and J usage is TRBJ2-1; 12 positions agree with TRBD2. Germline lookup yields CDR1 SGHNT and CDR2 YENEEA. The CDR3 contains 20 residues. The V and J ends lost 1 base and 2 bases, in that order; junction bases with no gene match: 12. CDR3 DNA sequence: TGTGCCAGCAGCTTAGCCCTGACTAGCGGGAGCGTAGGGGCCTACAATGAGCAGTTCTTC. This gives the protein CASSLALTSGSVGAYNEQFF. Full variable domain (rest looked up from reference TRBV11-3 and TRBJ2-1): EAGVVQSPRYKIIEKKQPVAFWCNPISGHNTLYWYLQNLGQGPELLIRYENEEAVDDSQLPKDRFSAERLKGVDSTLKIQPAELGDSAVYLCASSLALTSGSVGAYNEQFFGPGTRLTVL.